The text below deals with one T cell receptor (beta chain). This record comes from a study of blood T cell repertoires in COVID-19. The CDR3 runs 15 residues. Germline-derived CDR1 and CDR2 are LGHDT and YNNKEL (reference sequence). V lost 5 bases and J lost 1; bases outside the gene matches: 2. Here immunoSEQ multiplex PCR was the method, and the copy in TCRdb shows in-frame clones only, minus some. Of approximately 240,000 clones in the sample, roughly 80% were seen once. The receptor was isolated from a woman aged 40-49 years with active or convalescent COVID-19. The chain joins TRBV3-1 (or the pseudogene TRBV3-2) to TRBJ2-1; TRBD1 matches 10 bases. The specimen sequenced was peripheral blood. The CDR3 coding sequence is TGTGCCAGCAGCTTGGACAGGGGGTCCTACAATGAGCAGTTCTTC. Translating gives CASSLDRGSYNEQFF.